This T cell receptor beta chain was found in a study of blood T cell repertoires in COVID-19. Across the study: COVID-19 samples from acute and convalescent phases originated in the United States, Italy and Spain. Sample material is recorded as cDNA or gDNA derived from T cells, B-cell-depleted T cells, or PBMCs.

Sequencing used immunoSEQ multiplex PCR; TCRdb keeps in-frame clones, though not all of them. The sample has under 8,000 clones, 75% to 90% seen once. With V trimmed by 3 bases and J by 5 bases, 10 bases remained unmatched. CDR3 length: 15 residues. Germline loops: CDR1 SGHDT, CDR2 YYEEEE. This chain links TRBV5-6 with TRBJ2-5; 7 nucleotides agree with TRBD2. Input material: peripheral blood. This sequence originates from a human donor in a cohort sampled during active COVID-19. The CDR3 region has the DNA TGTGCCAGCAGCTCTCTGCGGGAGTTTGGGGAGACCCAGTACTTC. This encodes CASSSLREFGETQYF. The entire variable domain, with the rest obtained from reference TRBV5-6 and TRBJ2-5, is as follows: DAGVTQSPTHLIKTRGQQVTLRCSPKSGHDTVSWYQQALGQGPQFIFQYYEEEERQRGNFPDRFSGHQFPNYSSELNVNALLLGDSALYLCASSSLREFGETQYFGPGTRLLVL.